This record looks at one TCR beta chain sequence and its context. The data were obtained in a study of technical replicates of blood from a few donors. Here immunoSEQ multiplex PCR was the method, and the copy in TCRdb shows in-frame clones only, minus some. The sample comprises roughly 68,000 clones, under 98% of which are singletons, and roughly 0.3% rests with the top ten. In germline, CDR1 is SGHTA, CDR2 FQGTGA. The CDR3 runs 16 residues. Trimming removed 1 base from V and 3 bases from J, with 16 bases in between. Sequenced: T cells isolated from PBMCs. The V gene is TRBV7-3, the J gene TRBJ2-7, with a possible D match to TRBD2 (5 bases). The clonotype comes from a human donor in good health. The CDR3 loop reads CASSLKVILEGYEQYF. CDR3 bases: TGTGCCAGCAGCTTAAAGGTGATCCTCGAGGGCTACGAGCAGTACTTC.